The next 21 T cell receptor beta chains were all read from a single sample in a study of blood T cell repertoires in COVID-19. The method was immunoSEQ multiplex PCR; TCRdb's version includes in-frame clones alone and lacks a portion of them. Of around 280,000 clones listed, roughly 89% are singletons. Material: PBMCs or T cells enriched from blood (not recorded which). These receptors originate from a woman aged 18-29 years with acute COVID-19.

The J gene is TRBJ1-6, the V gene TRBV4-1; no reliable D call. CDR3 length equals 16 residues. Trimming shortened V by 0 bases and J by 7 bases, and 13 bases separated the two germline ends. CDR1 and CDR2 from the germline V gene are MGHRA and YSYEKL. CDR3 residues: CASSQDSPRPNSPLHF. The CDR3 DNA reads as TGCGCCAGCAGCCAAGATTCTCCGCGTCCGAATTCACCCCTCCACTTT.

The CDR3 region is CATSDRPGTESYNEQFF. The CDR3 bases are TGTGCCACCAGTGACAGACCGGGGACAGAGTCCTACAATGAGCAGTTCTTC. The chain recombines TRBV24-1 with TRBJ2-1, with 7 positions matching TRBD1. Per germline, CDR1 KGHDR and CDR2 SFDVKD. CDR3 length: 17 amino acids. Trimming at V came to 4 bases and at J to 1 base, leaving 9 bases not matched to a gene.

The rearrangement uses TRBV11-2 and TRBJ2-2; 8 bases fit TRBD1. The CDR3 spans 16 residues. J was trimmed by 4 bases and V by 5 bases; bases with no gene match: 9. CDR1 and CDR2 (germline): SGHAT, FQNNGV. The CDR3 loop reads CASSVTTGAGTGELFF. DNA for the CDR3: TGTGCCAGCAGCGTCACGACAGGGGCGGGCACCGGGGAGCTGTTTTTT.

The chain links TRBV7-8 to TRBJ2-6, with a weak D call TRBD2 (6 bases). Per germline, CDR1 SGHVS and CDR2 FQNEAQ. The CDR3 extends over 17 amino acids. Deletions cut 5 bases from V and 1 base from J, with 15 bases between. CDR3 DNA sequence: TGTGCCAGCAGCCGAGTGGGGGGTCGGTCTGGGGCCAACGTCCTGACTTTC. The encoded protein is CASSRVGGRSGANVLTF.

The chain has TRBV9 and TRBJ1-1, with unresolved D. Germline CDR1 reads SGDLS; CDR2 reads YYNGEE. V lost 4 bases to trimming and J lost 5 bases, with 15 bases between them. The CDR3 consists of 14 residues. This chain's CDR3 is CASSPDTFGTEAFF. The CDR3 DNA is TGTGCCAGCAGCCCCGACACTTTTGGGACTGAAGCTTTCTTT. The whole variable domain, filled in from reference TRBV9 and TRBJ1-1, reads DSGVTQTPKHLITATGQRVTLRCSPRSGDLSVYWYQQSLDQGLQFLIQYYNGEERAKGNILERFSAQQFPDLHSELNLSSLELGDSALYFCASSPDTFGTEAFFGQGTRLTVV.

The rearrangement uses TRBV7-9 and TRBJ2-7, with 10 bases lining up with TRBD1. V shed 4 bases and J 7 bases; nucleotides not matched to a gene: 7. Germline lookup yields CDR1 SEHNR and CDR2 FQNEAQ (reference sequence). The CDR3 sequence is 14 residues long. CDR3 sequence reads: CASSYGTGAIEQYF. Written as DNA, the CDR3 is TGTGCCAGCAGCTACGGGACAGGGGCGATAGAGCAGTACTTC.

The V and J genes are TRBV5-5 and TRBJ1-4, with D unresolved. The V and J ends lost 1 base and 8 bases respectively, with 9 bases between them. Germline V lookup: CDR1 SGHKS, CDR2 YYEKEE (reference sequence). This CDR3 region has 13 residues. In DNA, the CDR3 is TGTGCCAGCAGCTTGATCTCGGTGGAAAAACTGTTTTTT. This sequence encodes CASSLISVEKLFF.

This clone occurred once. CDR3 in DNA: TGTGCCAGCAGTTACCGGCAGGGGGTGGCGAATGAGCAGTTCTTC. Residues: CASSYRQGVANEQFF. The V call is TRBV6-5, the J call TRBJ2-1; 7 bases match TRBD1. This CDR3 spans 15 amino acids. V was clipped by 2 bases and J by 7 bases; unmatched bases: 8. Germline lookup yields CDR1 MNHEY and CDR2 SVGAGI.

The chain has TRBV2 and TRBJ1-5; 7 bases line up with TRBD1. Germline V gives CDR1 SNHLY, CDR2 FYNNEI. This CDR3 spans 15 amino acids. V lost 5 bases, J lost 0 bases, and 4 bases stayed unmatched. CDR3 nucleotide sequence: TGTGCCAGCAGTCGGGACAGACATAGCAATCAGCCCCAGCATTTT. As protein: CASSRDRHSNQPQHF. The whole variable domain, remainder taken from reference TRBV2 and TRBJ1-5, is EPEVTQTPSHQVTQMGQEVILRCVPISNHLYFYWYRQILGQKVEFLVSFYNNEISEKSEIFDDQFSVERPDGSNFTLKIRSTKLEDSAMYFCASSRDRHSNQPQHFGDGTRLSIL.

The chain has TRBV19 and TRBJ1-1; 8 bases are shared with TRBD1. The length of the CDR3 is 17 residues. The germline V gene has CDR1 LNHDA and CDR2 SQIVND (reference sequence). V was clipped by 3 bases and J by 1 base; unmatched bases: 10. The CDR3 is CASSIGTGSLRNTEAFF. In nucleotides, the CDR3 is TGTGCCAGTAGTATTGGGACAGGATCTTTACGGAACACTGAAGCTTTCTTT. Drawing the rest from reference TRBV19 and TRBJ1-1, the complete variable domain is DGGITQSPKYLFRKEGQNVTLSCEQNLNHDAMYWYRQDPGQGLRLIYYSQIVNDFQKGDIAEGYSVSREKKESFPLTVTSAQKNPTAFYLCASSIGTGSLRNTEAFFGQGTRLTVV.

On this clone itself: This same CDR3 is encoded by further DNA sequences in the sample. CDR3 nucleotide sequence: TGTGCCACCAGTGAATCGGGGGGAGACAATGAGCAGTTCTTC. Encoded protein: CATSESGGDNEQFF. J is TRBJ2-1 and V is TRBV24-1, with TRBD2 matching over 7 bases. CDR3 length equals 14 residues. The trim removed 4 bases at V and 5 bases at J, leaving 4 bases unmatched. Germline CDR1 KGHDR, CDR2 SFDVKD.

V is TRBV18 and J is TRBJ2-3; the match to TRBD2 covers 8 bases. Germline loops: CDR1 KGHSH, CDR2 LQKENI. Unmatched junction bases numbered 17, after V lost 6 bases and J lost 0 bases. This CDR3 region has 19 residues. Here the CDR3 reads CASSPNRPSGLSSTDTQYF. For the CDR3, the DNA is TGTGCCAGCTCCCCCAACCGGCCTAGCGGGTTGTCTAGCACAGATACGCAGTATTTT. Full variable domain (missing parts from reference TRBV18 and TRBJ2-3): NAGVMQNPRHLVRRRGQEARLRCSPMKGHSHVYWYRQLPEEGLKFMVYLQKENIIDESGMPKERFSAEFPKEGPSILRIQQVVRGDSAAYFCASSPNRPSGLSSTDTQYFGPGTRLTVL.

V and J are TRBV30 and TRBJ2-7; 8 nucleotides line up with TRBD1. The CDR3 spans 17 residues. CDR1 and CDR2 (germline): GTSNPN, SVGIG (reference sequence). After removal of 3 bases from V and 5 bases from J, the junction contained 18 bases not matched to a gene. The CDR3 protein is CAWSWGKTGGVVHEQYF. CDR3 sequence (DNA): TGTGCCTGGAGCTGGGGGAAAACAGGGGGTGTTGTACACGAGCAGTACTTC.

The chain has TRBV11-2 and TRBJ2-7; TRBD2 might be the D (5 bases). Germline assignment: CDR1 SGHAT and CDR2 FQNNGV. V shed 5 bases and J shed 4 bases, with 18 bases lying between them. CDR3 length equals 15 residues. This CDR3 is CASSNGVDSTYEQYF. CDR3 sequence (DNA): TGTGCCAGCAGCAACGGGGTGGATTCTACTTACGAGCAGTACTTC.

The V call is TRBV14, the J call TRBJ1-2; weak D call: TRBD1 (6 bases). The CDR3 totals 14 residues. From germline, CDR1 is SGHDN and CDR2 FVKESK. The V end was cut by 6 bases, the J end by 3 bases, with 14 bases between. CDR3 region: CASRPAGGYYGYTF. CDR3 DNA: TGTGCCAGCAGACCGGCGGGGGGCTACTATGGCTACACCTTC.

The CDR3 sequence is CASSPTRLPGTGELFF. CDR3 sequence (DNA): TGTGCCAGCAGCCCGACGCGGTTACCGGGCACCGGGGAGCTGTTTTTT. The chain carries TRBV7-8 and TRBJ2-2; no clear D gene. The CDR3 runs to 16 residues. Germline V lookup: CDR1 SGHVS, CDR2 FQNEAQ. The V gene lost 5 bases and the J gene lost 4 bases, with 17 bases spanning the gap.

This chain joins TRBV19 and TRBJ1-5, with a possible D match to TRBD1 (6 bases). Trimming took off 6 bases at V and 11 bases at J, with 20 bases between the two ends. This CDR3 has 14 residues. The germline V gene has CDR1 LNHDA and CDR2 SQIVND (reference sequence). In DNA form, the CDR3 reads TGTGCCAGTAGAACCGACATGGGGGCCTGGGCCCAGCATTTT. Protein sequence: CASRTDMGAWAQHF.

The rearrangement uses TRBV27 and TRBJ2-1; 9 bases map to TRBD1. The trim removed 5 bases at V and 6 bases at J, leaving 8 bases unmatched. Germline values: CDR1 MNHEY, CDR2 SMNVEV (reference sequence). This CDR3 is 15 amino acids long. The CDR3 region has the DNA TGTGCCAGCAGTCGCCCCGGACAGGGGATCAATGAGCAGTTCTTC. Translated: CASSRPGQGINEQFF.

This chain connects TRBV2 to TRBJ2-5, with D unclear. The V end was cut by 8 bases, the J end by 4 bases, with 8 bases between. CDR3 length: 11 amino acids. CDR1 and CDR2 from the germline V gene are SNHLY and FYNNEI. The CDR3 DNA reads TGTGCCAGCGACTTTGGAGAGACCCAGTACTTC. Amino acids: CASDFGETQYF.

The DNA of the CDR3 is TGCGCCAGCAGCCAAGATGGCCAGGGCACAGATACGCAGTATTTT. The encoded protein is CASSQDGQGTDTQYF. The rearrangement uses TRBV4-1 and TRBJ2-3; unclear D gene. CDR1 is MGHRA, CDR2 YSYEKL, per germline. V lost 0 bases, J lost 1 base, and 8 bases lay in between. There are 15 residues in the CDR3.

The rearrangement joins TRBV29-1 to TRBJ2-1; D perhaps matches TRBD1 (5 bases). Trimming shortened V by 7 bases and J by 10 bases, and 14 bases separated the two germline ends. This CDR3 contains 11 residues. Germline CDR1 and CDR2: SQVTM and ANQGSEA. The chain's CDR3 is CSAPGLREQFF. In DNA form, the CDR3 reads TGCAGCGCCCCAGGGTTAAGGGAGCAGTTCTTC.